This note documents a single T cell receptor beta chain sequence. Sequenced by immunoSEQ multiplex PCR; TCRdb stores in-frame clones only, minus some. This sample carries some 40,000 clones, about 94% of them seen once, and the ten largest clones take 20% to 30%. V shed 0 bases, J shed 6 bases, and the junction held 19 bases outside the gene matches. The CDR3 extends over 20 amino acids. The germline V gene encodes CDR1 LNHDA and CDR2 SQIVND (reference sequence). This record comes from a study of control samples from healthy donors and cancer patients. This chain links TRBV19 with TRBJ2-1; 8 bases line up with TRBD2. The TCR was taken from a man aged 55-75 years in good health. Sequencing was performed on blood. The CDR3 loop reads CASSIDLGGPSGSGGNEQFF. The CDR3 DNA reads as TGTGCCAGTAGTATAGATCTGGGGGGGCCTAGCGGGTCGGGAGGCAATGAGCAGTTCTTC.